This is a list of T cell receptor beta chains from one sample in a study of T cell responses to AZD1222 COVID-19 vaccine. Method: immunoSEQ multiplex PCR; TCRdb's copy keeps in-frame clones and lacks some. The sample has roughly 200,000 clones; 91% are singletons. Sequences were derived from peripheral blood, sampled 28 days after the second AZD1222 dose. These receptors came from an adult who received the AZD1222 COVID-19 vaccine. CDR3s include the opening cysteine and the closing phenylalanine or tryptophan. D genes are given only for firm matches. A row's size may be missing; if present it is once, few, many or a size class.

j_call | d_call | v_call | clone_size | cdr3_aa | cdr3_nt
TRBJ2-2 | - | TRBV19 | - | CASPDSNTGELFF | TGTGCCAGTCCGGACTCTAACACCGGGGAGCTGTTTTTT
TRBJ1-4 | TRBD1 | TRBV5-6 | - | CASSLEGAGRATNEKLFF | TGTGCCAGCAGCTTGGAGGGGGCAGGGCGTGCAACTAATGAAAAACTGTTTTTT
TRBJ1-6 | - | TRBV25-1 | - | CASSAVKGRGSYNSPLHF | TGTGCCAGCAGTGCGGTGAAGGGCAGGGGTTCCTATAATTCACCCCTCCACTTT
TRBJ1-2 | TRBD1 | TRBV4-2 | - | CASSHPTGIYGYTF | TGTGCCAGCAGCCACCCGACAGGGATCTATGGCTACACCTTC
TRBJ2-3 | TRBD2 | TRBV5-4 | - | CASSLGGVGLAGGTDTQYF | TGTGCCAGCAGCTTGGGTGGGGTGGGGCTAGCGGGAGGCACAGATACGCAGTATTTT
TRBJ2-1 | TRBD2 | TRBV19 | - | CASSPLREGWGEQFF | TGTGCCAGTAGTCCCCTGCGGGAGGGCTGGGGTGAGCAGTTCTTC
TRBJ2-1 | TRBD2 | TRBV9 | - | CASSDTGTSSYNEQFF | TGTGCCAGCAGCGACACCGGGACTAGCTCCTACAATGAGCAGTTCTTC
TRBJ1-2 | TRBD1 | TRBV6-5 | - | CASSFSGQGATYGYTF | TGTGCCAGCAGTTTCTCGGGACAGGGGGCTACCTATGGCTACACCTTC
TRBJ2-5 | - | TRBV5-6 | - | CASSLPGLNQETQYF | TGTGCCAGCAGCTTACCGGGACTGAACCAAGAGACCCAGTACTTC
TRBJ2-5 | - | TRBV27 | - | CASRGLQETQYF | TGTGCCAGCAGAGGGCTTCAAGAGACCCAGTACTTC
TRBJ2-5 | TRBD2 | TRBV30 | - | CAWSVFSGGETQYF | TGTGCCTGGAGTGTTTTTAGCGGGGGGGAGACCCAGTACTTC
TRBJ2-5 | - | TRBV7-3 | - | CASSLNGFKTQYF | TGTGCCAGCAGCTTAAACGGTTTCAAGACCCAGTACTTC
TRBJ2-7 | - | TRBV6-5 | once | CASTSFHRSSYEQYF | TGTGCCAGCACTTCGTTCCACAGGAGCTCCTACGAGCAGTACTTC
TRBJ2-6 | TRBD2 | TRBV4-2 | - | CASSQGGGSSGANVLTF | TGTGCCAGCAGCCAAGGGGGGGGATCCTCTGGGGCCAACGTCCTGACTTTC
TRBJ2-7 | - | TRBV27 | once | CASSMGHLYEQYF | TGTGCCAGCAGTATGGGACACCTTTACGAGCAGTACTTC
TRBJ1-4 | TRBD1 | TRBV19 | once | CASSINRGGNEKLFF | TGTGCCAGTAGTATCAACAGGGGGGGAAATGAAAAACTGTTTTTT
TRBJ2-5 | TRBD2 | TRBV19 | - | CASSIRLRLAGAETQYF | TGTGCCAGTAGTATTAGACTCCGACTAGCGGGGGCCGAGACCCAGTACTTC
TRBJ1-5 | - | TRBV10-3 | few | CAISGKGGQPQHF | TGTGCCATCAGTGGTAAAGGGGGGCAGCCCCAGCATTTT
TRBJ1-5 | - | TRBV19 | once | CASRGRGGNQPQHF | TGTGCCAGTAGAGGCAGGGGTGGTAATCAGCCCCAGCATTTT
TRBJ1-1 | - | TRBV9 | - | CASSVGRLNTEAFF | TGTGCCAGCAGCGTGGGTCGGTTGAACACTGAAGCTTTCTTT
TRBJ1-1 | - | TRBV6-1 | - | CASRTQGGVDTEAFF | TGTGCCAGCAGGACGCAAGGTGGTGTTGACACTGAAGCTTTCTTT
TRBJ2-1 | TRBD2 | TRBV10-3 | - | CATGGLAGGPFEQFF | TGTGCCACCGGAGGACTAGCGGGGGGGCCCTTCGAGCAGTTCTTC
TRBJ2-5 | TRBD1 | TRBV5-6 | - | CASSLADLDRQETQYF | TGTGCCAGCAGCTTGGCCGACCTGGACAGGCAAGAGACCCAGTACTTC
TRBJ1-4 | - | TRBV3-1/TRBV3-2 | - | CASSQEGPRTRIGKLFF | TGTGCCAGCAGCCAAGAGGGGCCCCGGACTAGGATAGGAAAACTGTTTTTT
TRBJ1-4 | - | TRBV11-2 | - | CASSFRPREKLFF | TGTGCCAGCAGCTTCCGACCCCGGGAAAAACTGTTTTTT
TRBJ2-5 | TRBD2 | TRBV10-3 | - | CAIRLAGQETQYF | TGTGCCATCAGACTAGCGGGCCAAGAGACCCAGTACTTC
TRBJ2-7 | TRBD1 | TRBV18 | - | CASSPPGQRQYF | TGTGCCAGCTCACCACCGGGACAGAGACAGTACTTC
TRBJ2-3 | TRBD2 | TRBV2 | - | CASQGGLAGDTQYF | TGTGCCAGCCAAGGGGGACTAGCGGGGGATACGCAGTATTTT
TRBJ2-3 | - | TRBV2 | - | CASRKPETGTGADTQYF | TGTGCCAGCAGAAAACCTGAGACCGGGACTGGTGCAGATACGCAGTATTTT
TRBJ2-5 | - | TRBV24-1 | - | CATSDWWRETQYF | TGTGCCACCAGTGATTGGTGGCGGGAGACCCAGTACTTC
TRBJ2-5 | - | TRBV3-1/TRBV3-2 | - | CASSLWEVQGETQYF | TGTGCCAGCAGCCTATGGGAAGTTCAGGGAGAGACCCAGTACTTC
TRBJ2-7 | TRBD2 | TRBV2 | once | CASSVSLAGVGEQYF | TGTGCCAGCAGTGTGTCTCTAGCGGGAGTGGGCGAGCAGTACTTC
TRBJ2-5 | - | TRBV5-5 | - | CASSLGFGGYETQYF | TGTGCCAGCAGCTTGGGGTTTGGGGGCTATGAGACCCAGTACTTC
TRBJ2-7 | - | TRBV12-3/TRBV12-4 | - | CASSLQGREQYF | TGTGCCAGCAGTTTACAGGGTCGCGAGCAGTACTTC
TRBJ2-5 | - | TRBV21-1 | - | CASSLTGQGVLETQYF | TGTGCCAGCAGCTTAACGGGACAGGGGGTCTTGGAGACCCAGTACTTC
TRBJ2-6 | - | TRBV5-1 | - | CASSLASGYSGANVLTF | TGCGCCAGCAGCTTGGCCTCGGGATACTCTGGGGCCAACGTCCTGACTTTC
TRBJ2-7 | - | TRBV24-1 | - | CATRDTSLREQYF | TGTGCCACCAGGGATACTAGCCTCCGCGAGCAGTACTTC
TRBJ1-6 | - | TRBV24-1 | few | CATSDLPQAGQYNSPLHF | TGTGCCACCAGTGATTTGCCCCAGGCCGGACAGTATAATTCACCCCTCCACTTT
TRBJ2-1 | TRBD1 | TRBV6-1 | - | CASSEVKGAYEQFF | TGTGCCAGCAGTGAAGTTAAGGGGGCGTATGAGCAGTTCTTC
TRBJ1-2 | - | TRBV5-4 | - | CASTFTQGVYGYTF | TGTGCCAGCACCTTCACGCAAGGGGTCTATGGCTACACCTTC
TRBJ1-1 | - | TRBV6-5 | - | CATYRVGYTEAFF | TGTGCCACTTACAGGGTTGGTTACACTGAAGCTTTCTTT
TRBJ2-1 | TRBD2 | TRBV2 | - | CASSERTSGNEQFF | TGTGCCAGCAGTGAACGAACTAGCGGTAATGAGCAGTTCTTC
TRBJ1-1 | - | TRBV11-2 | - | CASSALLLEAFF | TGTGCCAGCAGTGCCCTCCTCCTTGAAGCTTTCTTT
TRBJ2-7 | - | TRBV30 | - | CAWSEGSSYEQYF | TGTGCCTGGAGTGAGGGGAGCTCCTACGAGCAGTACTTC
TRBJ1-2 | TRBD1 | TRBV4-3 | - | CASSQDLRGHRGYTF | TGCGCCAGCAGCCAAGATCTCAGGGGGCATCGAGGCTACACCTTC
TRBJ2-3 | - | TRBV18 | - | CASSPFDTQYF | TGTGCCAGCTCACCATTTGATACGCAGTATTTT
TRBJ1-2 | - | TRBV11-2 | once | CASSLTGAGGYTF | TGTGCCAGCAGCTTAACGGGGGCGGGTGGCTACACCTTC
TRBJ2-3 | - | TRBV9 | - | CASSAGWGGQADTQYF | TGTGCCAGCAGCGCCGGCTGGGGGGGGCAGGCAGATACGCAGTATTTT
TRBJ2-7 | TRBD1 | TRBV5-4 | once | CASSWVTRDRGWGSYEQYF | TGTGCCAGCAGCTGGGTCACCCGGGACAGGGGTTGGGGCTCCTACGAGCAGTACTTC
TRBJ1-1 | TRBD1 | TRBV30 | few | CAWSMDRENTEAFF | TGTGCCTGGAGTATGGACAGGGAGAACACTGAAGCTTTCTTT
TRBJ1-2 | - | TRBV7-8 | - | CASSFDQGSYGYTF | TGTGCCAGCAGCTTCGATCAGGGGAGCTATGGCTACACCTTC
TRBJ2-5 | TRBD2 | TRBV29-1 | once | CSVTRTSGAEETQYF | TGCAGCGTTACCCGGACTAGCGGGGCCGAGGAGACCCAGTACTTC
TRBJ1-5 | - | TRBV6-2/TRBV6-3 | - | CASSYGYRGNQPQHF | TGTGCCAGCAGTTATGGTTACAGGGGCAATCAGCCCCAGCATTTT
TRBJ2-1 | - | TRBV5-1 | - | CASSLELERQFF | TGCGCCAGCAGCTTGGAGCTCGAAAGGCAGTTCTTC
TRBJ1-1 | - | TRBV11-2 | - | CASSLGGWGTEAFF | TGTGCCAGCAGCTTAGGGGGCTGGGGCACTGAAGCTTTCTTT